The sequence of this T cell receptor (beta chain) was determined in a study of beta chain features in type 1 diabetes. Study-level findings and limits: Type 1 diabetes patients had TCRB CDR3s that were shorter (moderately but significantly so) in all four CD4+ subsets. The study found that naive, central memory and Treg TCRB repertoires appeared more similar in patients than in healthy donors.

Isolated RNA was reverse transcribed in full, so expressed TCRB transcripts were sequenced. Measured with immunoSEQ multiplex PCR; TCRdb has only the in-frame clones, and not every one. The sample carries roughly 400,000 clones, over 11% recorded once. In this sample, this clone turned up a few times. The antigen remains unidentified. This CDR3 is also generated by other DNA sequences in the sample. The CDR3 contains 14 residues. The germline V and J ends were trimmed by 2 bases and 2 bases, with 9 bases remaining between them. CDR1 and CDR2 from the germline V gene are SGHTA and FQGNSA. Sample: naive CD4+ T cells from blood. The chain has TRBV7-2 and TRBJ2-5; tentatively, D is TRBD2 (5 bases). This TCR came from a young man in good health. CDR3 in DNA: TGTGCCAGCAGCTTAATCCGGGGTCAAGAGACCCAGTACTTC. Translated: CASSLIRGQETQYF.